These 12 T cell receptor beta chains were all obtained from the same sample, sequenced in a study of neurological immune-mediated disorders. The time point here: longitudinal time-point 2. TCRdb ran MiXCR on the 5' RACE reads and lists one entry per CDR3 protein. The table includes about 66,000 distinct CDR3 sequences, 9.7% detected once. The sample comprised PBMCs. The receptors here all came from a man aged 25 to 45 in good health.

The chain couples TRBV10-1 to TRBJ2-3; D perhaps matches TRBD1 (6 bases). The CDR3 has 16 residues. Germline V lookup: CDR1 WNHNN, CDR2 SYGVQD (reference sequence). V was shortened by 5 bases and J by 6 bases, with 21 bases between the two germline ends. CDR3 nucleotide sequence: TGCGCCAGCAGTCTTACAGGGACGGAAAATTTGGATACGCAGTATTTT. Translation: CASSLTGTENLDTQYF.

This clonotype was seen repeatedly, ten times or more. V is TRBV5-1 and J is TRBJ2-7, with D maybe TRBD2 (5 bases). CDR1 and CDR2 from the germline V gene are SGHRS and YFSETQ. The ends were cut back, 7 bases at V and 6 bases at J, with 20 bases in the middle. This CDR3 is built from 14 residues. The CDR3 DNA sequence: TGCGCCAGCGGAAACCGGGGAGAGGAACTCGAGCAGTACTTC. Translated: CASGNRGEELEQYF.

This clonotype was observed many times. CDR3 protein: CASSLVWDRVFEQYF. For the CDR3, the DNA is TGTGCCAGCAGCTTGGTTTGGGACAGGGTGTTCGAGCAGTACTTC. V gene TRBV5-5 combines with J gene TRBJ2-7, with 9 nucleotides matching TRBD1. CDR3 length: 15 amino acids. J gave up 6 bases and V 0 bases, and 7 bases lay outside the gene matches. Per germline, CDR1 SGHKS and CDR2 YYEKEE (reference sequence). Looking up the rest from reference TRBV5-5 and TRBJ2-7 gives the full variable domain: DAGVTQSPTHLIKTRGQQVTLRCSPISGHKSVSWYQQVLGQGPQFIFQYYEKEERGRGNFPDRFSARQFPNYSSELNVNALLLGDSALYLCASSLVWDRVFEQYFGPGTRLTVT.

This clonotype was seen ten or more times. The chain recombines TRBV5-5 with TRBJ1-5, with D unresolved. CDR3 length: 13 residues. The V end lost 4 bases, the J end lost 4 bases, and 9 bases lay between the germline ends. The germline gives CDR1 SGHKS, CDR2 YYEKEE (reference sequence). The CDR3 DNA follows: TGTGCCAGCAGCAGGGATCTTAATCAGCCCCAGCATTTT. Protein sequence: CASSRDLNQPQHF.

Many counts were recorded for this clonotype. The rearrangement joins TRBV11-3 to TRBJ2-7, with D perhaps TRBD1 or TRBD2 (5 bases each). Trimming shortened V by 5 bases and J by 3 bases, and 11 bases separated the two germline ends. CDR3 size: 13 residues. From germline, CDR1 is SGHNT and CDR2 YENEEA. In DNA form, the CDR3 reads TGTGCCAGCAGCCGGGACGGGCTCTACGAGCAGTACTTC. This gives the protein CASSRDGLYEQYF.

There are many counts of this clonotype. In DNA, the CDR3 is TGTGCCAGCAGCCCTTCCTCCACTTGGAGGGAAGCTTTCTTT. It is translated as CASSPSSTWREAFF. V is TRBV12-3 or TRBV12-4 and J is TRBJ1-1; D unresolved. CDR3 size: 14 residues. Trimming left V 6 bases short and J 8 bases short, with 19 bases between.

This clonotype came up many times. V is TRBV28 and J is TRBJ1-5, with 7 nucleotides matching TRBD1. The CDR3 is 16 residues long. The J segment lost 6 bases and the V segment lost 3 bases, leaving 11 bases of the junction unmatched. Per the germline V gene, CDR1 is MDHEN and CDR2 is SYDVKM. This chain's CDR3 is CASSLGERGRGQPQHF. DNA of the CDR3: TGTGCCAGCAGTTTGGGGGAAAGGGGGCGCGGTCAGCCCCAGCATTTT.

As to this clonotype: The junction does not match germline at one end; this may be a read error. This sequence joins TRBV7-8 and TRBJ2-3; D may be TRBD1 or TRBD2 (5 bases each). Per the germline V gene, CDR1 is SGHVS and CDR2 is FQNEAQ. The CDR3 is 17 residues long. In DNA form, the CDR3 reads TGTGCCAGCAGCTGGGGCCTTCATAGTGGGGATGGAGGTACGAAGTATTTT. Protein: CASSWGLHSGDGGTKYF. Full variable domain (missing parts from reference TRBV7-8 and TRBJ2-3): GAGVSQSPRYKVAKRGQDVALRCDPISGHVSLFWYQQALGQGPEFLTYFQNEAQLDKSGLPSDRFFAERPEGSVSTLKIQRTQQEDSAVYLCASSWGLHSGDGGTKYFGPGTRLTVL.

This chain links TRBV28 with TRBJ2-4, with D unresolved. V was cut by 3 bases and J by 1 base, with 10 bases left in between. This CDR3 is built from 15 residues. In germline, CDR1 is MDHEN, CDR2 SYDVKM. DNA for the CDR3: TGTGCCAGCAGTTTGGCACGTGTTGCCAAAAACATTCAGTACTTC. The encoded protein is CASSLARVAKNIQYF.

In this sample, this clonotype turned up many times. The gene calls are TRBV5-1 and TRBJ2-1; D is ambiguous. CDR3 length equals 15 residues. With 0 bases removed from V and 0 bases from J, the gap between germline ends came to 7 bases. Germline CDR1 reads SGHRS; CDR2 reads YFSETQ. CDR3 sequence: CASSLGESSYNEQFF. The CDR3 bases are TGCGCCAGCAGCTTGGGGGAAAGCTCCTACAATGAGCAGTTCTTC.

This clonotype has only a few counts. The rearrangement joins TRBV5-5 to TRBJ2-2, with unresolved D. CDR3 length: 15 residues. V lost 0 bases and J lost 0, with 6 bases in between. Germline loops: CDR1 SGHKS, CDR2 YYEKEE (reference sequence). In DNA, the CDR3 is TGTGCCAGCAGCTTGGCCCTCTCGAACACCGGGGAGCTGTTTTTT. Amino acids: CASSLALSNTGELFF.

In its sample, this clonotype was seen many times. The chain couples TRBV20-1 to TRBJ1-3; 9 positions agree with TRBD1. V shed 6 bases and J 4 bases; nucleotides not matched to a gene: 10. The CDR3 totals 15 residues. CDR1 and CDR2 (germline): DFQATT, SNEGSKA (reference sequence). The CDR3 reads CSAQKQGAGGNTIYF. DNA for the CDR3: TGCAGTGCCCAGAAACAGGGGGCGGGAGGAAACACCATATATTTT.